The 30 T cell receptor beta chains in this list originate from one sample, sequenced in a study of blood T cell repertoires in COVID-19. Sequencing used immunoSEQ multiplex PCR; TCRdb keeps in-frame clones, though not all of them. The table records about 70,000 clones, 87% of them present only once. What was sequenced was peripheral blood. The receptor set was obtained from a man aged 45-65 years with active COVID-19.

This sequence joins TRBV7-3 and TRBJ2-3; 14 nucleotides match TRBD2. Germline values: CDR1 SGHTA, CDR2 FQGTGA. V was pared by 4 bases and J by 6 bases, with 18 bases of the junction left unmatched. The CDR3 totals 20 residues. For the CDR3, the DNA is TGTGCCAGCAGCTCCGGACACGCCGGGACTAGCGGGAGCCGCATGGATACGCAGTATTTT. It codes for CASSSGHAGTSGSRMDTQYF.

This clone came up once. This chain joins TRBV24-1 and TRBJ2-1; D is ambiguous. This CDR3 is 12 amino acids long. CDR1 and CDR2 (germline): KGHDR, SFDVKD. The ends were cut back, 5 bases at V and 6 bases at J, with 7 bases in the middle. The CDR3 nucleotides are TGTGCCACCAGTGCGAGTGGCAATGAGCAGTTCTTC. This encodes CATSASGNEQFF.

The J gene is TRBJ2-7, the V gene TRBV10-3; 11 positions match TRBD2. Germline CDR1 and CDR2: ENHRY and SYGVKD. V shed 10 bases, J shed 4 bases, and the junction held 6 bases outside the gene matches. This CDR3 has 13 residues. The CDR3 DNA is TGTGCCACAGTAGCGGGAGGGGGATACGAGCAGTACTTC. Amino acid sequence: CATVAGGGYEQYF.

This chain uses TRBV27 with TRBJ2-7; the match to TRBD2 covers 11 bases. CDR1 and CDR2 from the germline V gene are MNHEY and SMNVEV (reference sequence). Trimming at V came to 6 bases and at J to 0 bases, leaving 7 bases not matched to a gene. CDR3 length equals 16 residues. The CDR3 coding sequence is TGTGCCAGCAGAGACGCTAGCGGGGGGATCTCCTACGAGCAGTACTTC. Its protein is CASRDASGGISYEQYF.

The chain recombines TRBV5-1 with TRBJ2-3, with a weak D call TRBD1 (6 bases). Germline V gene sequence: CDR1 SGHRS, CDR2 YFSETQ. CDR3 length: 13 residues. Trimming cost V 5 bases and J 2 bases, with 9 bases left between them. The CDR3 DNA reads as TGCGCCAGCAGTGGACAGTACACAGATACGCAGTATTTT. Translation gives CASSGQYTDTQYF. Variable domain in full (rest from reference TRBV5-1 and TRBJ2-3): KAGVTQTPRYLIKTRGQQVTLSCSPISGHRSVSWYQQTPGQGLQFLFEYFSETQRNKGNFPGRFSGRQFSNSRSEMNVSTLELGDSALYLCASSGQYTDTQYFGPGTRLTVL.

This rearrangement joins TRBV27 to TRBJ1-1; unclear D gene. The CDR3 loop spans 13 amino acids. The germline V and J ends were trimmed by 4 bases and 6 bases, with 12 bases remaining between them. From germline, CDR1 is MNHEY and CDR2 SMNVEV (reference sequence). In DNA, the CDR3 is TGTGCCAGCAGTTATATCCGAGGCCCTGAAGCTTTCTTT. This gives the protein CASSYIRGPEAFF.

The chain recombines TRBV29-1 with TRBJ1-1; 7 nucleotides match TRBD1. Germline V lookup: CDR1 SQVTM, CDR2 ANQGSEA. V gave up 4 bases and J gave up 6 bases; unmatched junction bases: 11. The CDR3 loop spans 14 amino acids. The CDR3 loop reads CSVAYGTESSEAFF. In nucleotides, the CDR3 is TGCAGCGTTGCATACGGGACAGAGTCATCTGAAGCTTTCTTT.

This clone was counted a single time. The CDR3 loop reads CASSRGGENEQFF. The CDR3, as DNA: TGTGCCAGCAGCCGCGGGGGAGAGAATGAGCAGTTCTTC. The chain is built from TRBV7-3 and TRBJ2-1, with TRBD2 matching over 7 bases. The germline V gene encodes CDR1 SGHTA and CDR2 FQGTGA. The trim removed 5 bases at V and 7 bases at J, leaving 5 bases unmatched. The CDR3 is 13 residues long.

The rearrangement uses TRBV5-6 and TRBJ2-7; the match to TRBD2 covers 7 bases. CDR1 and CDR2 from the germline V gene are SGHDT and YYEEEE. CDR3 size: 15 residues. Germline trimming cut 5 bases from V and 5 bases from J; bases unmatched to any gene: 13. In nucleotides, the CDR3 is TGTGCCAGCAGGCCGTGGGGCGGGAGAGGGGACGAGCAGTACTTC. It encodes CASRPWGGRGDEQYF.

This clone was detected only once. The CDR3 region has the DNA TGTGCCAGCAGCTTGGGGGGACAGTATCAGCCCCAGCATTTT. Its translation: CASSLGGQYQPQHF. The chain combines TRBV5-6 with TRBJ1-5, with 7 bases aligning to TRBD1. The CDR3 contains 14 residues. Germline CDR1 and CDR2: SGHDT and YYEEEE. The V and J ends lost 0 bases and 5 bases, in that order; junction bases with no gene match: 2.

The chain couples TRBV6-6 to TRBJ2-7; 10 bases are a match to TRBD1. Trimming removed 5 bases from V and 3 bases from J; junction bases left unmatched: 10. Germline lookup yields CDR1 MNHNY and CDR2 SVGAGI (reference sequence). The CDR3 totals 16 residues. CDR3 amino acids: CASSVSAGTGVYEQYF. CDR3 coding DNA: TGTGCCAGCAGTGTAAGTGCCGGGACAGGGGTCTACGAGCAGTACTTC.

The gene calls are TRBV6-7 and TRBJ2-6, with D unresolved. TRBV6-7 is annotated as an ORF whose role is uncertain. The CDR3 spans 14 residues. The V end lost 8 bases, the J end lost 1 base, and 9 bases lay between the germline ends. CDR3 sequence (DNA): TGTGCCAGCTGCCGCGTTTCTGGGGCCAACGTCCTGACTTTC. This encodes CASCRVSGANVLTF.

The chain joins TRBV4-3 to TRBJ2-2, with TRBD1 as a possible D gene (6 bases). V lost 0 bases and J lost 6, with 8 bases in between. This CDR3 region has 14 residues. CDR1 and CDR2 from the germline V gene are LGHNA and YSLEER. The CDR3 nucleotides are TGCGCCAGCAGCCAAGAGCAGGGGTCCGGGGAGCTGTTTTTT. As protein: CASSQEQGSGELFF.

V is TRBV25-1 and J is TRBJ1-1; the D gene is possibly TRBD1 (5 bases). Trimming stripped 3 bases from V and 3 bases from J, with 14 bases between. The CDR3 has 15 amino acids. Germline lookup yields CDR1 MGHDK and CDR2 SYGVNS. The CDR3 coding sequence is TGTGCCAGCAGTGATTTGGGGGGAGAGTACACTGAAGCTTTCTTT. Its protein is CASSDLGGEYTEAFF.

This clone appeared a few times. The chain is built from TRBV5-1 and TRBJ1-5, with a weak D call TRBD1 (5 bases). This CDR3 has 15 amino acids. Trimming shortened V by 1 base and J by 8 bases, and 16 bases separated the two germline ends. Germline CDR1 reads SGHRS; CDR2 reads YFSETQ. CDR3 nucleotide sequence: TGCGCCAGCAGCTTGCTCAGAGCGCCGGGGGAGCCCCAGCATTTT. Translated, it gives CASSLLRAPGEPQHF.

This clone is termed medium-sized. Sequence at one end of the junction differs from germline and may be a read error. This chain joins TRBV5-1 and TRBJ2-7; no reliable D call. The CDR3 sequence is 11 residues long. Germline values: CDR1 SGHRS, CDR2 YFSETQ. DNA of the CDR3: TGCGCCAGCAGCTTGGAAGGCGTACTAAACTTC. Translation: CASSLEGVLNF. The whole variable domain, filled in from reference TRBV5-1 and TRBJ2-7, reads KAGVTQTPRYLIKTRGQQVTLSCSPISGHRSVSWYQQTPGQGLQFLFEYFSETQRNKGNFPGRFSGRQFSNSRSEMNVSTLELGDSALYLCASSLEGVLNFGPGTRLTVT.

This chain links TRBV19 with TRBJ2-2; tentative D call: TRBD2 (6 bases). V was trimmed by 0 bases and J by 6 bases, leaving 14 bases between them. Germline V CDR1 and CDR2: LNHDA, SQIVND (reference sequence). The CDR3 is 16 amino acids. CDR3 amino acids: CASSIDPGVVAGELFF. CDR3 coding DNA: TGTGCCAGTAGTATAGACCCGGGAGTGGTTGCCGGGGAGCTGTTTTTT.

V and J are TRBV7-6 and TRBJ2-7, with TRBD1 matching 8 bases. J lost 6 bases, V lost 7 bases, and 8 bases had no gene match. The CDR3 extends over 13 amino acids. From germline, CDR1 is SGHVS and CDR2 FNYEAQ. The CDR3 bases are TGTGCCAGCACGACAGGGGTAGAGAGCGAGCAGTACTTC. Protein: CASTTGVESEQYF.

V gene TRBV28 combines with J gene TRBJ1-2; 9 nucleotides line up with TRBD1. In germline, CDR1 is MDHEN, CDR2 SYDVKM. CDR3 length equals 16 residues. V shed 6 bases, J shed 2 bases, and the junction held 10 bases outside the gene matches. The CDR3 sequence: CASRPSGQGINYGYTF. The CDR3 DNA reads as TGTGCCAGCAGACCCTCGGGACAGGGAATAAACTATGGCTACACCTTC.

The V call is TRBV3-1 (or the pseudogene TRBV3-2), the J call TRBJ1-2; D unclear. This CDR3 spans 16 amino acids. Germline V gene sequence: CDR1 LGHDT, CDR2 YNNKEL (reference sequence). V shed 4 bases and J shed 4 bases, with 19 bases lying between them. CDR3 in amino acids: CASSPLSLTVSYGYTF. In DNA, the CDR3 is TGTGCCAGCAGCCCACTCAGCCTGACTGTCAGCTATGGCTACACCTTC.

The rearrangement joins TRBV28 to TRBJ2-3; the D is unclear. Trimming pared 8 bases from V and 4 bases from J, leaving 7 bases between. The CDR3 has 11 amino acids. CDR1 is MDHEN and CDR2 is SYDVKM in the germline V gene. The chain's CDR3 is CASGLSDTQYF. In DNA form, the CDR3 reads TGTGCCAGCGGCCTCTCAGATACGCAGTATTTT.

This chain links TRBV9 with TRBJ1-1; 8 bases agree with TRBD1. After removal of 3 bases from V and 1 base from J, the junction contained 5 bases not matched to a gene. Germline V lookup: CDR1 SGDLS, CDR2 YYNGEE. The CDR3 extends over 15 amino acids. The DNA for the CDR3 is TGTGCCAGCAGCGAAGGACAGGGTAAGAACACTGAAGCTTTCTTT. This encodes CASSEGQGKNTEAFF.

The chain couples TRBV4-1 to TRBJ1-6; 9 nucleotides agree with TRBD1. Trimming cost V 3 bases and J 13 bases; bases outside gene matches: 13. The germline CDR1 and CDR2 sequences are MGHRA and YSYEKL. This CDR3 region has 16 residues. Here the CDR3 reads CASSHFFRDRDLPLHF. The DNA of the CDR3 is TGCGCCAGCAGCCATTTCTTCCGGGACAGGGATTTGCCCCTCCACTTT.

The V gene is TRBV11-2, the J gene TRBJ1-2; possibly TRBD1 for D (5 bases). This CDR3 region has 15 residues. CDR1 SGHAT and CDR2 FQNNGV come from the germline V gene. V lost 1 base, J lost 4 bases, and 13 bases lay in between. The CDR3 DNA reads as TGTGCCAGCAGCTTAGGGTACCAGGGTGGCTATGGCTACACCTTC. This gives the protein CASSLGYQGGYGYTF.

The chain employs TRBV19 and TRBJ1-5; D is ambiguous. V lost 9 bases and J 5 bases, leaving 23 bases between the germline ends. The CDR3 is made up of 16 amino acids. The germline gives CDR1 LNHDA, CDR2 SQIVND (reference sequence). In nucleotides, the CDR3 is TGTGCCAGCATAGTATCACCTTTGGGCATCTATCAGCCCCAGCATTTT. It codes for CASIVSPLGIYQPQHF.

This sequence joins TRBV7-9 and TRBJ1-2; TRBD1 matches 9 bases. CDR1 and CDR2 (germline): SEHNR, FQNEAQ (reference sequence). V gave up 5 bases and J gave up 7 bases; unmatched junction bases: 8. This CDR3 has 14 amino acids. The CDR3 sequence is CASSTTGTGSGYTF. CDR3 sequence (DNA): TGTGCCAGCAGCACGACCGGGACAGGGAGTGGCTACACCTTC.

The rearrangement joins TRBV19 to TRBJ2-5; tentative D call: TRBD2 (6 bases). Germline V gene sequence: CDR1 LNHDA, CDR2 SQIVND (reference sequence). The CDR3 contains 17 residues. Trimming removed 2 bases at V and 1 base at J, with 17 bases between. Here the CDR3 DNA reads TGTGCCAGTAGTATACTCGGGGTGGTCGGGAGCCAAGAGACCCAGTACTTC. Its protein is CASSILGVVGSQETQYF.

The V call is TRBV7-9, the J call TRBJ1-2; tentative D call: TRBD1 (5 bases). The germline V gene encodes CDR1 SEHNR and CDR2 FQNEAQ (reference sequence). V gave up 2 bases and J gave up 0 bases, with 7 bases separating them. The CDR3 covers 14 residues. The CDR3 DNA follows: TGTGCCAGCAGCTTACAGGGCTCTAACTATGGCTACACCTTC. Protein product: CASSLQGSNYGYTF.

The chain employs TRBV19 and TRBJ2-2; 9 bases are a match to TRBD2. The CDR3 has 16 residues. Germline V gene lookup returns CDR1 LNHDA and CDR2 SQIVND (reference sequence). The V segment lost 3 bases and the J segment 5 bases; nucleotides outside the gene matches: 7. The CDR3 region has the DNA TGTGCCAGTAGTATCTTTGCGGGAGGGCGAACCGGGGAGCTGTTTTTT. Protein sequence: CASSIFAGGRTGELFF.

The rearrangement uses TRBV5-4 and TRBJ2-1; TRBD1 aligns across 11 bases. The CDR3 consists of 15 residues. The germline V gene encodes CDR1 SGHNT and CDR2 YYREEE (reference sequence). Trimming at V came to 4 bases and at J to 4 bases, leaving 4 bases not matched to a gene. The CDR3 region is CASSRGQGGYNEQFF. CDR3 DNA sequence: TGTGCCAGCAGCCGGGGACAGGGGGGATACAATGAGCAGTTCTTC.